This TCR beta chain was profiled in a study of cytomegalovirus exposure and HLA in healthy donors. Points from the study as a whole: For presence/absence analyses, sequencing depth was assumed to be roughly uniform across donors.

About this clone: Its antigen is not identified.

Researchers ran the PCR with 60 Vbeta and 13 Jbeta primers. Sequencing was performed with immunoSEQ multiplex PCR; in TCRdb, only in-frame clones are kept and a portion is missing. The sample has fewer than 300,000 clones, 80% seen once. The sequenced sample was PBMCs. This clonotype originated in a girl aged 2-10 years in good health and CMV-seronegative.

The CDR3 sequence: CASSHLLAISYNEQFF. CDR3 bases: TGTGCCAGCAGCCATCTCCTAGCGATATCCTACAATGAGCAGTTCTTC. The chain links TRBV6-6 to TRBJ2-1, with D perhaps TRBD2 (6 bases). The CDR3 contains 16 residues. V dropped 6 bases and J dropped 1 base, with 16 bases sitting between them. Germline-derived CDR1 and CDR2 are MNHNY and SVGAGI (reference sequence).